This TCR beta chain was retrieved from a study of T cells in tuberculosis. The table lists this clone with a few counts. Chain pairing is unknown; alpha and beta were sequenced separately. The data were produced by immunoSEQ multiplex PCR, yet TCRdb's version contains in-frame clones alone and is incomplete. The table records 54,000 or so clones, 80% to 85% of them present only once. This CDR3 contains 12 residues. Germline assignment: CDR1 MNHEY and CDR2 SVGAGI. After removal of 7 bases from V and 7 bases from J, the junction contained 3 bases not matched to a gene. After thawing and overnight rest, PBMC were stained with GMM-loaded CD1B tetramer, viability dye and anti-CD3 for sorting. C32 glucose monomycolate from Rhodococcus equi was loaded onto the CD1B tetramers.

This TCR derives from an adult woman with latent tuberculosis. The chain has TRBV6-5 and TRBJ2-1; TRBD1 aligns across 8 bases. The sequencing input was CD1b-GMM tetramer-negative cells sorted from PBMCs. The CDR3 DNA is TGTGCCAGCACCGACAGGGGAAATGAGCAGTTCTTC. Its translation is CASTDRGNEQFF.